This record concerns one T cell receptor beta chain sequence. The source of the sample is a study of T cell responses to AZD1222 COVID-19 vaccine. The repertoire was sequenced with immunoSEQ multiplex PCR; TCRdb's copy has only in-frame clones and lacks some. Of about 15,000 clones listed, about 88% are singletons. This CDR3 is built from 17 residues. The V gene lost 3 bases and the J gene lost 5 bases, with 20 bases spanning the gap. Germline V gene data show CDR1 as SGDLS and CDR2 as YYNGEE. This material consisted of peripheral blood, taken 28 days after the second AZD1222 dose. V and J are TRBV9 and TRBJ2-2, with a possible D match to TRBD1 (5 bases). The receptor's source is an adult who received the AZD1222 COVID-19 vaccine. CDR3 sequence reads: CASSAPFGPGKTGELFF. CDR3 sequence (DNA): TGTGCCAGCAGCGCCCCGTTTGGTCCAGGGAAAACCGGGGAGCTGTTTTTT.